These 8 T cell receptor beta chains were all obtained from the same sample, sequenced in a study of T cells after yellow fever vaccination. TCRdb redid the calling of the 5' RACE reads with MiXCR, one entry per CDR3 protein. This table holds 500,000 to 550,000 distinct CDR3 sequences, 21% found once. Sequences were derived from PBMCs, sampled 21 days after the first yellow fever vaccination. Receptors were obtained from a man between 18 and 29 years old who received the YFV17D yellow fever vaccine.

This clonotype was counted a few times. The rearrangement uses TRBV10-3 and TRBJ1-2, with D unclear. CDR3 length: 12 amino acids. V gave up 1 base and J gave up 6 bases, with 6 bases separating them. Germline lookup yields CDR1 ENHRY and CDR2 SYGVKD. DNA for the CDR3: TGTGCCATCAGTGAGTACAACAATGGCTACACCTTC. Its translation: CAISEYNNGYTF.

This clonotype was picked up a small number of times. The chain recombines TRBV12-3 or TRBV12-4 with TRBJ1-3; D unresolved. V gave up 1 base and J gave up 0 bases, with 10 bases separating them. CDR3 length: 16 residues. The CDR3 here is CASSLDQTGSGNTIYF. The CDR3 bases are TGTGCCAGCAGTTTAGATCAGACCGGCTCTGGAAACACCATATATTTT.

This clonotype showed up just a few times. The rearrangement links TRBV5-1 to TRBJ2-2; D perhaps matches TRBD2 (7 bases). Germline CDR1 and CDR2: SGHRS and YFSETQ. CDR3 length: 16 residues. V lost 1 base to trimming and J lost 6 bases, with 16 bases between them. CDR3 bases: TGCGCCAGCAGCTTGAGGGGGGGCTTTGTCGCCGGGGAGCTGTTTTTT. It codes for CASSLRGGFVAGELFF.

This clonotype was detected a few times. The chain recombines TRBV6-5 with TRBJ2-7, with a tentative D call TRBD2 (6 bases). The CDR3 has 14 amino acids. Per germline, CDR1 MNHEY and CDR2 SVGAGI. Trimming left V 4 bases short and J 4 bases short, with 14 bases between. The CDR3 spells CASSSGGTDYEQYV. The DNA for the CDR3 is TGTGCCAGCAGTTCGGGCGGGACTGATTACGAGCAGTACGTC.

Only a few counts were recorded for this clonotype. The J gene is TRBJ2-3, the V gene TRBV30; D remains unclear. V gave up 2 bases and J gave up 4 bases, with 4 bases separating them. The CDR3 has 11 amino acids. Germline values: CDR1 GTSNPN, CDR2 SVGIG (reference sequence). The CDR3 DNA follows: TGTGCCTGGAGTCGGCCAGATACGCAGTATTTT. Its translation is CAWSRPDTQYF.

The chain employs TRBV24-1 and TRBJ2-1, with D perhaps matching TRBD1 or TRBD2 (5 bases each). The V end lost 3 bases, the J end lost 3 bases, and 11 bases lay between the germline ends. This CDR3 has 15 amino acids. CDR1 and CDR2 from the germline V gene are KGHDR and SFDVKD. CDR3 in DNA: TGTGCCACCAGTGATGAGGGGCCTAACTACAATGAGCAGTTCTTC. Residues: CATSDEGPNYNEQFF.

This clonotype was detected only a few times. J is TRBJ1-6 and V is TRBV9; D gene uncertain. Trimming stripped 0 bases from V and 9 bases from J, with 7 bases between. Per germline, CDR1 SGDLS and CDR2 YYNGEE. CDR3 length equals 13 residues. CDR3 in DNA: TGTGCCAGCAGCGTAGCCCTCACTTCACCCCTCCACTTT. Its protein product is CASSVALTSPLHF.

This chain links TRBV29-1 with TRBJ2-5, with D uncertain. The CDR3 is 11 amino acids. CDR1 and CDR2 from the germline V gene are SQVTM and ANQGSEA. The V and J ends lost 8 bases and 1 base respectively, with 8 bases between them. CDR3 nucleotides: TGCAGCCAAAGATCCCAAGAGACCCAGTACTTC. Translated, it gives CSQRSQETQYF. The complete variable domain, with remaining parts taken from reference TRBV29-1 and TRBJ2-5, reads SAVISQKPSRDICQRGTSLTIQCQVDSQVTMMFWYRQQPGQSLTLIATANQGSEATYESGFVIDKFPISRPNLTFSTLTVSNMSPEDSSIYLCSQRSQETQYFGPGTRLLVL.